This T cell receptor beta chain derives from a study of Ad26.COV2.S vaccination and SARS-CoV-2 variants. Study in general: By the intramuscular route, Ad26.COV2.S was given once, or twice 56 days apart.

As for treatment: 15 to 20 received Ad26.COV2.S at low or high dose, single or two shots; 5 received placebo; per-sample allocation not given. At day 63 after the first vaccine or placebo injection, samples were drawn. In Boston, an adult donor aged 18-55 years took part. Profiled with immunoSEQ multiplex PCR; TCRdb holds only in-frame clones, not every one. The top ten clones hold about 3.1% of a sample with over 250,000 clones, more than 70% of them seen once. Broader study findings: Vaccine recipients had higher spike-specific TCR breadth than placebo recipients.

This CDR3 spans 16 amino acids. V trimming: 5 bases; J trimming: 4 bases; junction bases outside the gene matches: 15. Germline assignment: CDR1 SGHRS and CDR2 YFSETQ. Remarks on this clone: No antigen is known for it.

This sample comprised peripheral blood, obtained in a trial of Ad26.COV2.S vaccine versus placebo. The chain is built from TRBV5-1 and TRBJ2-7; TRBD1 matches at 7 bases. This sequence originates from a person aged 18-65 years who received the Ad26.COV2.S COVID-19 vaccine or a placebo. The CDR3 region has the DNA TGCGCCAGCAGTGTCCCTACCGGGACAGACGATTACGAGCAGTACTTC. It encodes CASSVPTGTDDYEQYF.